This T cell receptor (beta chain) was sequenced during a study of T cells after yellow fever vaccination. TCRdb re-called the 5' RACE reads with MiXCR, one entry per CDR3 protein. The sample has 500,000 to 650,000 distinct CDR3 sequences; less than 20% are singletons. V shed 0 bases and J shed 3 bases, with 9 bases lying between them. The CDR3 runs to 14 residues. Germline CDR1 SGHDT, CDR2 YYEEEE. The receptor was isolated from a man younger than 30 who received the YFV17D yellow fever vaccine. The sequencing here drew on PBMCs, taken around 5 days after the first yellow fever vaccination. The rearrangement uses TRBV5-6 and TRBJ1-1, with unresolved D. The CDR3 DNA is TGTGCCAGCAGCTTGGGACATTTGGACACTGAAGCTTTCTTT. Residues: CASSLGHLDTEAFF.